This T cell receptor beta chain derives from a study of shared clonotypes between healthy human individuals. About the study: Plates per donor: three CD4 naive, three CD4 memory, two CD8 naive, one CD8 memory. General study results and limits: Clonotype sharing among donors was thought likely to change with sequencing depth.

The naive CD8 population came from CD45RO-negative cells selected for CCR7, without terminally differentiated effector memory CD45RA+ cells. Nashville, Tennessee was home to all donors, who were Caucasian adults. V lost 3 bases and J lost 1, with 10 bases in between. CDR1 is SGDLS and CDR2 is YYNGEE in the germline V gene. The CDR3 extends over 14 amino acids. Authors' methods: Because ImmunoSEQ provided only junction sequences with no quality scores, the filtering differed. TCRdb's copy holds only in-frame clones and misses some; the assay was immunoSEQ multiplex PCR. V and J calls and clone size are given by that table; D and trimming were obtained from the DNA. Here the sample spans some 2,000,000 clones, roughly 95% being singletons. Regarding this clone: Its antigen is unknown.

The receptor was derived from a man between 18 and 29 years old in good health. V gene TRBV9 combines with J gene TRBJ2-5; a weak D match, TRBD1 (7 bases). The sample taken for sequencing was naive CD8+ T cells sorted from blood. The CDR3 region has the DNA TGTGCCAGCAGCGGGGGGGACAGCCAAGAGACCCAGTACTTC. Translation: CASSGGDSQETQYF.